Here is one T cell receptor beta chain with its context. What this receptor recognizes is not known. No clone much larger than this one lies a single base away; base qualities are absent. The CDR3, from cysteine to phenylalanine, totals 12 residues. Only CDR3 DNA is held: 36 bases, read in frame from base 1. The germline V gene (reference sequence) gives CDR1 as LNHDA and CDR2 as SQIVND. At the junction V is shortened by 1 base and J by 8 bases, with 6 bases in between. Donors formed part of the validation cohort, which comprised approximately 130 subjects and was distinct from the first cohort of under 850 subjects. Libraries were constructed by the immunoSEQ multiplex PCR assay. Concerning the study's data processing: A statistical classification framework was developed to diagnose cytomegalovirus status using the catalog of TCR beta chain sequences. The clones in this table, taken by TCRdb from immuneACCESS, are in-frame only. Not every clone is retained; where verified, under half of the shortfall comes from an unresolved V gene, and the cause of the rest is unknown. D and trimming come from the DNA, and the V and J calls and clone size come from that table. This sample has 60,000 to 85,000 clones in its table, and roughly 95% of those were observed once. Of the sample, about 4.6% is held by the ten largest clones.

The sample originates from a study of cytomegalovirus exposure and HLA in healthy donors (dated by TCRdb to 2016 to 2017). Background on the whole study: The 550 to 750 repertoires of the first cohort and the 95 to 150 validation repertoires were produced on the same platform, according to a later analysis. The study was designed to test whether signatures of past pathogen exposure could be identified by cataloging public T cell receptors. Besides the first cohort of approximately 710 subjects, a separate validation cohort made up of 90 to 150 different subjects was used. The study combined high-throughput TCR immunosequencing, statistical association of individual TCRs with disease status, and machine learning to predict cytomegalovirus infection status. The paper's findings and limits, for the study overall: In vitro tests confirmed that a few of the cytomegalovirus-associated TCR beta chains recognize cytomegalovirus antigens. A total of about 150 TCR beta chains were listed by the study as associated with cytomegalovirus. The classifier was reported to diagnose cytomegalovirus status with high specificity and sensitivity in both the original and validation cohorts. A later analysis lacked HLA typing for the validation cohort, so it scored co-occurrence in that cohort across all 130 or so repertoires. In a later analysis, TCRs clustered in the first cohort were found to also tend to co-occur in the 130 or so validation repertoires, with about 94% of cluster scores above 0. While some public TCRs were present in many individuals, most TCR sequences turned up only very rarely across donors. The authors suggested that the approach could potentially be generalized to other disease states and immunological phenotypes.

The sequence joins TRBV19 to TRBJ2-1, with TRBD2 as a weak D call on 5 bases. The TCR originated in a woman under 30 in good health and CMV-seropositive. The sequencing input was PBMCs. The CDR3 reads as follows: CASSIVGDEQFF. The DNA is TGTGCCAGTAGTATAGTGGGAGATGAGCAGTTCTTC.